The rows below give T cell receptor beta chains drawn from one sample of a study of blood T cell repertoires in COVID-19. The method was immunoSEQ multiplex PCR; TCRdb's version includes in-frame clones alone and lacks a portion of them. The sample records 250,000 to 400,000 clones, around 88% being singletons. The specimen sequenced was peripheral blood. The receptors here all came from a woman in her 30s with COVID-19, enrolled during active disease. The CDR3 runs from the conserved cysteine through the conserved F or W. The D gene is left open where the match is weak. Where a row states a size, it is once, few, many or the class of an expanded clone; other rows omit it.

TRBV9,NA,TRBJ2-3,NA,TGTGCCAGCAGCGTAGGTACAGGTCTTAGCACAGATACGCAGTATTTT,CASSVGTGLSTDTQYF
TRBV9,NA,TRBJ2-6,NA,TGTGCCAGCAGCGTAGGGCGGACCAACGTCCTGACTTTC,CASSVGRTNVLTF
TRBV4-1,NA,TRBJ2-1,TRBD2,TGCGCCAGCAGCCAAGATAAGCTAGCGGGGGGGCAAAAGAGCTCCTACAATGAGCAGTTCTTC,CASSQDKLAGGQKSSYNEQFF
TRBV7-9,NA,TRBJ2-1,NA,TGTGCCAGCAGCCCACCGGTCAGAGGGGGCAATGAGCAGTTCTTC,CASSPPVRGGNEQFF
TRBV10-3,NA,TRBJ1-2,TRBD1,TGTGCCATCAGGTCCCGACAGGGTGATGGCTACACCTTC,CAIRSRQGDGYTF
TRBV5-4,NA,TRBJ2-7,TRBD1,TGTGCCAGCAGCCCGGACAGGGGGCTATACGAGCAGTACTTC,CASSPDRGLYEQYF
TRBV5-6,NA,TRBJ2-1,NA,TGTGCCAGCAGCTTGATTAGTAGTGAGCAGTTCTTC,CASSLISSEQFF
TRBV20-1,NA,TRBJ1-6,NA,TGCAGTGCTAGTCTACGGTCCTATAATTCACCCCTCCACTTT,CSASLRSYNSPLHF
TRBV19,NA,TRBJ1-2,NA,TGTGCCAGTAGTATCCGTCAACTCTATGGCTACACCTTC,CASSIRQLYGYTF
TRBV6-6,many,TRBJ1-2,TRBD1,TGTGCCAGCAGTCGACAGGGAAAATCTACTAACTATGGCTACACCTTC,CASSRQGKSTNYGYTF
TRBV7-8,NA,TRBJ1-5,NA,TGTGCCAGCAGCTTCGGACTGGAACAGCCCCAGCATTTT,CASSFGLEQPQHF
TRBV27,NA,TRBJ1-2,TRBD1,TGTGCCAGCAGTCCGATTGGGACAGTCCCAAGTGGCTACACCTTC,CASSPIGTVPSGYTF
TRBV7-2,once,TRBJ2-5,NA,TGTGCCAGCAGCTTAGACGGGGGATGGGAGACCCAGTACTTC,CASSLDGGWETQYF
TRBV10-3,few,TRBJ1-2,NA,TGTGCCATCAGTGAAGGTCTGTTTACAGGCAACTATGGCTACACCTTC,CAISEGLFTGNYGYTF
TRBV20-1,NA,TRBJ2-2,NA,TGCAGTGCTAGTCCACTAGGGTACGGGGAGCTGTTTTTT,CSASPLGYGELFF
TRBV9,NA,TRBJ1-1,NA,TGTGCCAGCAGCCCGGGACACCGGAACACTGAAGCTTTCTTT,CASSPGHRNTEAFF
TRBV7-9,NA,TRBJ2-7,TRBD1,TGTGCCAGCAGCTTGGTCGGGACAGGGGGCTACGAGCAGTACTTC,CASSLVGTGGYEQYF
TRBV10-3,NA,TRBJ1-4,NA,TGTGCCATCAGTGACACGGGGGCAACTAATGAAAAACTGTTTTTT,CAISDTGATNEKLFF
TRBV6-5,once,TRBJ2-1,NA,TGTGCCAGCAGAGCCACAGGTTGGGGGCAGTTCTTC,CASRATGWGQFF
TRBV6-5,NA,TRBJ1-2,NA,TGTGCCAGCAGTTACGCCAGGGCAGGGGCTTATGGCTACACCTTC,CASSYARAGAYGYTF
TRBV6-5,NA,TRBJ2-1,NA,TGTGCCGCCGGGTCTTCTACCTACAATGAGCAGTTCTTC,CAAGSSTYNEQFF
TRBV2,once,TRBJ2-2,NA,TGTGCCAGCAGTGAAAGTATAGGGAGCGGCGGGGAGCTGTTTTTT,CASSESIGSGGELFF
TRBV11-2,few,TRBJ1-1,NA,TGTGCCAGCAGCTTATTTCGCGCCCTTCGAGGGCGCCGGGACACTGAAGCTTTCTTT,CASSLFRALRGRRDTEAFF
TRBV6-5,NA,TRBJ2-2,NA,TGTGCCAGCAGCAGGGAAAGGGACACCGGGGAGCTGTTTTTT,CASSRERDTGELFF